This T cell receptor beta chain is from a study of blood T cells in healthy people across ages. A second PCR of about 6 to 11 cycles used a sample-barcoded 5' primer and a J-beta primer mix. One entry per CDR3 protein, called by TCRdb with MiXCR from the 5' RACE reads. The sample records around 1,000,000 distinct CDR3 sequences, approximately 25% being singletons. The germline gives CDR1 MNHNS, CDR2 SASEGT. The CDR3 contains 11 residues. Concerning this clonotype: An end of the junction differs from the germline gene, which may be a read error.

Extraction of total RNA produced a minimum of 5.5 micrograms from each sample. The data were also submitted as part of a second study, on T cells of mothers and their children. From that paper: Each donor was one of three healthy Caucasian mothers or one of their six children. Detection of persistent microchimeric T cell clones did not occur.

Sequenced material: blood. The source is a girl aged 2 to 9 in good health. This rearrangement joins TRBV6-1 to TRBJ2-1; weak D call: TRBD2 (5 bases). CDR3 region: CASGDYNGQFF. The DNA for the CDR3 is TGTGCCAGCGGTGACTACAATGGGCAGTTCTTC.